The TCR beta chain described here comes from a study of PD-1 blockade in classical Hodgkin lymphoma. Noted time point: cycle 4 day 1 (C4D1), after six to seven weeks of nivolumab. In every patient, relapse followed autologous stem cell transplantation, while exposure to brentuximab vedotin differed. Sequencing was performed with immunoSEQ multiplex PCR; in TCRdb, only in-frame clones are kept and a portion is missing. Seen here are 25,000 to 40,000 clones, roughly 76% observed once, and the top ten hold under 4.5%. The CDR3 sequence is 15 residues long. Trimming pared 5 bases from V and 0 bases from J, leaving 11 bases between. CDR1 SEHNR and CDR2 FQNEAQ come from the germline V gene (reference sequence).

The material was peripheral blood mononuclear cells (PBMCs), obtained before the fourth cycle of nivolumab. The clonotype was recovered from a human donor with classical Hodgkin lymphoma. This chain joins TRBV7-9 and TRBJ2-1; D uncertain. CDR3 protein: CASSQDLSSYNEQFF. DNA of the CDR3: TGTGCCAGCAGCCAGGATCTGAGCTCCTACAATGAGCAGTTCTTC.